This T cell receptor (beta chain) was captured by sequencing in a study of T and B cells in COVID-19 patients. Study-level background: Most recovered patients had mild to moderate COVID-19 treated as outpatients. Median age was about 30 years in the recovered cohort and about 67 years in the active-infection cohort. The study's findings and limits: The recovered cohort had thousands of exclusive TCR clusters, including 30 to 40 low generation probability clusters. In COVID-19 patients, T cell receptor beta variable and joining gene use was reportedly strongly skewed.

Germline V gives CDR1 SGHVT, CDR2 SQSDAQ. V lost 7 bases and J lost 4; bases outside the gene matches: 11. There are 15 residues in the CDR3. This clonotype was observed a single time. Its specificity is unknown. Multiplex PCR with BIOMED2 TRB-A/B primer pools amplified TRB rearrangements. MiXCR, run by TCRdb on the multiplex PCR reads, gives a single entry per CDR3 protein. The repertoire includes 17,000 or so distinct CDR3 sequences, roughly 36% of them detected once, and 16% sits in the top ten. TRB was amplified from around 250-500 ng of blood genomic DNA. The gene calls are TRBV7-4 and TRBJ2-3; 7 nucleotides line up with TRBD1. The source is a human donor with active COVID-19. Sequenced sample: blood. In DNA, the CDR3 is TGTGCCAGCACAAGGGAAGGGGGCCCCTCAGATACGCAGTATTTT. Translated, it gives CASTREGGPSDTQYF.